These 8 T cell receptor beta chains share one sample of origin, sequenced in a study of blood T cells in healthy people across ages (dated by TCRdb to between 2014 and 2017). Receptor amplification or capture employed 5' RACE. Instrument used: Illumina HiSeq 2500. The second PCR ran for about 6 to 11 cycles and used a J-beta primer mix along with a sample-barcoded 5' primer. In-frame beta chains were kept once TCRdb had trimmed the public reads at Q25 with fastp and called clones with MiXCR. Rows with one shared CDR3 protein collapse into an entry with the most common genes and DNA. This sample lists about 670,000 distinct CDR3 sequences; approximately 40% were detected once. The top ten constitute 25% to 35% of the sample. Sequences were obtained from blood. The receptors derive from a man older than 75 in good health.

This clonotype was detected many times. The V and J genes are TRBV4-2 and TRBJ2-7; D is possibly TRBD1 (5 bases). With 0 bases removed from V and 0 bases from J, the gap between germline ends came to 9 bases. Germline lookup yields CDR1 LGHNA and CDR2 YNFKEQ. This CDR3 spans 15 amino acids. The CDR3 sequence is CASSQDQGNSYEQYF. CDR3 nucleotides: TGTGCCAGCAGCCAAGACCAGGGAAACTCCTACGAGCAGTACTTC.

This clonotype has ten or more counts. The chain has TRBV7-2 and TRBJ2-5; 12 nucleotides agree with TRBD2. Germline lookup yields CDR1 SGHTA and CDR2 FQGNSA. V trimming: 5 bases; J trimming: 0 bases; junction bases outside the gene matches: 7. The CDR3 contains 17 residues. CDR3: CASSMGGTSGYQETQYF. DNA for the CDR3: TGTGCCAGCAGCATGGGCGGGACTAGCGGGTACCAAGAGACCCAGTACTTC.

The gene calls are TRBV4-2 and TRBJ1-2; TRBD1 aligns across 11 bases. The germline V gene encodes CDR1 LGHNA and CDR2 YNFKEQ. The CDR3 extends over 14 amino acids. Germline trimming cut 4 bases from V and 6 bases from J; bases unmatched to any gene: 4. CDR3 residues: CASSRGQGADGYTF. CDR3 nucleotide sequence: TGTGCCAGCAGCCGAGGACAGGGGGCGGATGGCTACACCTTC.

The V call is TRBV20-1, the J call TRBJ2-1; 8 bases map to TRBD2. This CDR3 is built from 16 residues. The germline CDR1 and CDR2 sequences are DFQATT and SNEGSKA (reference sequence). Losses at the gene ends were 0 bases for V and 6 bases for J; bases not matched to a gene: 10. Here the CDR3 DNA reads TGCAGTGCTAGAGATGACTCAGGACTAGCCTCCAATGAGCAGTTCTTC. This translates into CSARDDSGLASNEQFF.

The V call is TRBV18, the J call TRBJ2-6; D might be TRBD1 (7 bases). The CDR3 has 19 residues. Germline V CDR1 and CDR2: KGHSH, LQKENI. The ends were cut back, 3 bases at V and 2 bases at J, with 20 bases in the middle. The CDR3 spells CASSPKTGAGGTGANVLTF. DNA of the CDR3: TGTGCCAGCTCACCCAAAACAGGGGCCGGAGGGACTGGGGCCAACGTCCTGACTTTC.

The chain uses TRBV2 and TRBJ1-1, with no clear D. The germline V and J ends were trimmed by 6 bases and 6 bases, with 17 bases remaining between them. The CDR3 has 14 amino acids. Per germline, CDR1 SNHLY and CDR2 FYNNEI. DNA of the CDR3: TGTGCCAGCAGCAATGGAGCCCCGGTTCCTGAAGCTTTCTTT. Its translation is CASSNGAPVPEAFF.

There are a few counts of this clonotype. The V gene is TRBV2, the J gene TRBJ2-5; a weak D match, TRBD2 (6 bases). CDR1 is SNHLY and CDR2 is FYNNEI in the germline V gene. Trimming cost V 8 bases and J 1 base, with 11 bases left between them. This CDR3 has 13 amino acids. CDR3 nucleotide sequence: TGTGCCAGCCGATCCGGGGGCCAAGAGACCCAGTACTTC. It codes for CASRSGGQETQYF.

The CDR3, as DNA: TGTGCCAGCAGCCAAGGTTGGGTAAACTACGAGCAGTACTTC. It encodes CASSQGWVNYEQYF. The chain employs TRBV7-2 and TRBJ2-7, with unresolved D. The CDR3 has 14 residues. The ends were cut back, 5 bases at V and 3 bases at J, with 14 bases in the middle. Germline V CDR1 and CDR2: SGHTA, FQGNSA.